This TCR beta chain is drawn from a study of T-cell reconstitution after alpha-beta-depleted transplantation in children. Study findings and constraints: One year after transplant, T-cell counts and diversity came mostly from newly produced T cells. Several hundred rapidly expanded clones from non-depleted graft cells reportedly supplied alpha-beta T cells about two months post-transplant.

Per the germline V gene, CDR1 is SGDLS and CDR2 is YYNGEE. Germline trimming cut 0 bases from V and 6 bases from J; bases unmatched to any gene: 6. This CDR3 is 15 amino acids long. This sample's TCRbeta library carried unique molecular identifier barcodes. MiXCR, run by TCRdb on the PCR reads, gives a single entry per CDR3 protein. This repertoire shows some 50,000 distinct CDR3 sequences, around 8.8% found once; its top ten account for 27%. This clonotype was seen ten or more times. Its target is unknown. This receptor was identified in a male patient between 2 and 10 years old who had a stem cell transplant for chronic granulomatous disease, so the T cells may come from the graft donor. The starting material was PBMCs, mostly from graft donor cells, obtained 60 days after TCRalphabeta/CD19-depleted stem cell transplant. V gene TRBV9 combines with J gene TRBJ1-5; 7 nucleotides line up with TRBD1. CDR3 amino acids: CASSVGQGMAQPQHF. DNA for the CDR3: TGTGCCAGCAGCGTAGGACAGGGTATGGCTCAGCCCCAGCATTTT.